This T cell receptor beta chain was captured by sequencing in a study of blood T cell repertoires in COVID-19 (dated by TCRdb to about 2020). Some background on the complete study: The collaborator samples originated in the United States, Italy and Spain and spanned the acute and convalescent phases of COVID-19. Subjects who had been exposed to COVID-19, were actively infected with it, or had recovered from it provided the deeply sampled blood TCRbeta repertoires that made up the dataset. Samples were obtained from the ongoing ImmuneRACE study (first 160 participants) and from 1,200 or so subjects provided by 6 global collaborators. The repertoires were released in a freely available public database intended as a resource for research on the immune response to SARS-CoV-2. The material from the prospective study consisted of cDNA or gDNA derived from T cells, B-cell-depleted T cells, or PBMCs. The sample metadata nearly always contained a de-identified subject ID, COVID-19 status, age in years and sex. Where available, HLA class I and class II types were taken from metadata supplied by the sample provider and were not determined by assay-based typing. The study at large found these results: The quantity of clinical and demographic metadata differed by source and by participant and was supplied without curation.

In Seattle, one collaborating source enrolled patients while the infection was active and tracked those patients longitudinally over the course of disease. Each collaborating institution followed its own protocols to collect whole blood in K2EDTA tubes. For TCRbeta analysis, collaborators shipped samples in one of three forms: frozen whole blood, isolated PBMCs, or DNA extracted from either of those sample types. Trimming removed 3 bases from V and 7 bases from J, leaving 12 bases between the germline ends. Taken from cysteine to phenylalanine, the CDR3 has 14 residues. Only CDR3 DNA remains: 42 bases, in frame from the first base. As encoded in the germline V gene (reference sequence), CDR1 is LNHDA while CDR2 is SQIVND. TCRbeta CDR3 regions were amplified from genomic DNA by means of the immunoSEQ Assay, a bias-controlled multiplex PCR. On the authors' methods: The number of nucleated cells in each sample was estimated by amplification of reference gene primers within the assay. Sequence reads were collapsed and filtered to measure the absolute abundance of every unique TCRbeta CDR3 rearrangement. Productive Simpson clonality was computed per sample as the square root of Simpson's diversity index over productive rearrangements. Drawn from immuneACCESS, this table holds only the in-frame rearrangements with V and J called that TCRdb kept. Clones are partly lost; checked studies trace under half to an unresolved V gene and leave the rest unexplained. For V, J and clone size, that table is used; D and trimming come from the DNA. This sample lists about 300,000 clones; roughly 91% were detected once. Approximately 1.8% of the sample is held by the ten biggest clonotypes.

Points on this clone: Its antigen has not been determined. No base qualities exist here, and no much larger clone lies one base off it.

The chain is assembled from TRBV19 and TRBJ1-4, and the D gene may be TRBD1, 5 bases matching. Sequencing input: peripheral blood. This TCR was sampled from a woman aged 25-40 years with COVID-19, enrolled during active disease. In nucleotide form, the sequence is TGTGCCAGTAGTATGGAGGGGTGGGGTGAAAAACTGTTTTTT. Its translation is CASSMEGWGEKLFF.